Listed below are T cell receptor beta chains from one sample, sequenced in a study of blood T cells in healthy people across ages. TCRdb passed the 5' RACE reads through MiXCR, listing each CDR3 protein once. The sample includes some 1,000,000 distinct CDR3 sequences, under 30% of them seen just once. These data also formed part of another study, on T cells of mothers and their children.

What was sequenced was blood. Every receptor here comes from a girl aged 2 to 10 in good health. Both conserved end residues are part of each CDR3. D genes are given only for firm matches. Clone size, where shown, is once, few, many, or a class for clones that have expanded.

v_gene: TRBV28; j_gene: TRBJ1-2; abundance: .; d_gene: .; CDR3aa: CASCYPGEGYYGYTF; CDR3nt: TGTGCCAGCTGTTACCCGGGCGAGGGGTACTATGGCTACACCTTC
v_gene: TRBV5-1; j_gene: TRBJ2-7; abundance: many; d_gene: .; CDR3aa: CASSLQGGGSYEQYF; CDR3nt: TGTGCCAGCAGCCTTCAGGGGGGCGGCTCCTACGAGCAGTACTTC
v_gene: TRBV5-1; j_gene: TRBJ1-1; abundance: .; d_gene: TRBD1; CDR3aa: CASSLGQGRTEALF; CDR3nt: TGCGCCAGCAGCTTGGGACAGGGCCGGACTGAAGCTCTCTTT
v_gene: TRBV6-1; j_gene: TRBJ2-4; abundance: .; d_gene: .; CDR3aa: CASSEATAKNIQYF; CDR3nt: TGTGCCAGCAGTGAAGCGACAGCCAAAAACATTCAGTACTTC
v_gene: TRBV7-2; j_gene: TRBJ2-7; abundance: few; d_gene: .; CDR3aa: CASRKGGLSYEQYF; CDR3nt: TGTGCCAGCAGGAAAGGTGGTCTTAGTTACGAGCAGTACTTC
v_gene: TRBV7-2; j_gene: TRBJ2-7; abundance: .; d_gene: .; CDR3aa: CASSFRREAHEQYF; CDR3nt: TGTGCCAGCAGCTTTCGCAGGGAAGCCCACGAGCAGTACTTC
v_gene: TRBV7-3; j_gene: TRBJ2-3; abundance: many; d_gene: .; CDR3aa: CASSSRDSSFNTQYF; CDR3nt: TGTGCCAGCAGCTCACGGGACTCTTCTTTTAATACGCAGTATTTT
v_gene: TRBV2; j_gene: TRBJ2-5; abundance: few; d_gene: TRBD2; CDR3aa: CASTGLAGAQETQYF; CDR3nt: TGTGCCAGCACCGGTCTAGCGGGGGCTCAAGAGACCCAGTACTTC
v_gene: TRBV12-3/TRBV12-4; j_gene: TRBJ2-2; abundance: .; d_gene: TRBD2; CDR3aa: CASSLAGPSGRPGELFF; CDR3nt: TGTGCCAGCAGTTTAGCCGGTCCTAGCGGGAGGCCCGGGGAGCTGTTTTTT
v_gene: TRBV7-8; j_gene: TRBJ2-3; abundance: few; d_gene: .; CDR3aa: CASSRRAPPDTQYF; CDR3nt: TGTGCCAGCAGCCGCAGGGCCCCCCCAGATACGCAGTATTTT
v_gene: TRBV15; j_gene: TRBJ2-2; abundance: .; d_gene: .; CDR3aa: CATSRGLGSGTGELFF; CDR3nt: TGTGCCACCAGCAGAGGGTTAGGTAGTGGCACCGGGGAGCTGTTTTTT
v_gene: TRBV10-2; j_gene: TRBJ2-1; abundance: .; d_gene: TRBD2; CDR3aa: CASSDTSGSNEQFF; CDR3nt: TGCGCCAGCAGTGATACTAGCGGGAGTAATGAGCAGTTCTTC
v_gene: TRBV29-1; j_gene: TRBJ2-1; abundance: .; d_gene: .; CDR3aa: CSVVQGNEQFF; CDR3nt: TGCAGCGTTGTTCAGGGCAATGAGCAGTTCTTC
v_gene: TRBV12-3/TRBV12-4; j_gene: TRBJ1-6; abundance: .; d_gene: .; CDR3aa: CASSLGEGLGSPLHF; CDR3nt: TGTGCCAGCAGTTTAGGGGAGGGGTTAGGCTCACCCCTCCACTTT
v_gene: TRBV15; j_gene: TRBJ2-5; abundance: .; d_gene: .; CDR3aa: CDTSRPSGSQETQYF; CDR3nt: TGTGACACCAGCAGACCTTCGGGCAGCCAAGAGACCCAGTACTTC
v_gene: TRBV27; j_gene: TRBJ2-4; abundance: few; d_gene: TRBD1; CDR3aa: CASSLSDGTGGNIQYF; CDR3nt: TGTGCCAGCAGTTTATCTGATGGGACAGGGGGAAACATTCAGTACTTC
v_gene: TRBV15; j_gene: TRBJ2-1; abundance: .; d_gene: .; CDR3aa: CATTLDGGLYNEQFF; CDR3nt: TGTGCCACCACCCTGGATGGGGGGCTCTACAATGAGCAGTTCTTC
v_gene: TRBV28; j_gene: TRBJ2-6; abundance: few; d_gene: .; CDR3aa: CASSGRHWANVLTF; CDR3nt: TGTGCCAGCAGCGGACGGCACTGGGCCAACGTCCTGACTTTC
v_gene: TRBV20-1; j_gene: TRBJ2-7; abundance: few; d_gene: .; CDR3aa: CSARGHLAGRPYEQYF; CDR3nt: TGCAGTGCTAGAGGTCATTTGGCGGGTCGGCCCTACGAGCAGTACTTC
v_gene: TRBV6-5; j_gene: TRBJ2-3; abundance: few; d_gene: .; CDR3aa: CASSYGGGVSPSTDTQYF; CDR3nt: TGTGCCAGCAGTTACGGTGGGGGAGTGTCCCCTAGCACAGATACGCAGTATTTT
v_gene: TRBV11-3; j_gene: TRBJ2-5; abundance: .; d_gene: TRBD2; CDR3aa: CASSSPAGSFQETQYF; CDR3nt: TGTGCCAGCAGCTCCCCAGCGGGGAGCTTCCAAGAGACCCAGTACTTC
v_gene: TRBV29-1; j_gene: TRBJ2-6; abundance: .; d_gene: .; CDR3aa: CSVKVTSGANVLTF; CDR3nt: TGCAGCGTTAAGGTAACCTCTGGGGCCAACGTCCTGACTTTC